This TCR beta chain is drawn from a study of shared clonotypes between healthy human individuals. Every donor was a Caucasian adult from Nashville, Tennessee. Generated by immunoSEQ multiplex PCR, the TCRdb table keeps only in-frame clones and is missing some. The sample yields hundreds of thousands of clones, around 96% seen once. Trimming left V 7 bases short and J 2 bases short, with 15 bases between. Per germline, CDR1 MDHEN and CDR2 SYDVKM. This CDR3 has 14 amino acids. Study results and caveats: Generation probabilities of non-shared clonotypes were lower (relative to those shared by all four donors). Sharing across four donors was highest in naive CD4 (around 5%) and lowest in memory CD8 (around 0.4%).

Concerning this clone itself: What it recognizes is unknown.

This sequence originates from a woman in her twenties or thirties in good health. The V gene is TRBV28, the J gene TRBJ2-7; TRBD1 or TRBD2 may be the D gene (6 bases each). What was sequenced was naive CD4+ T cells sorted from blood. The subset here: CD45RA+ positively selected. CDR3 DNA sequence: TGTGCCAGCACCTCTGGGGGGCAGCCCTACGAGCAGTACTTC. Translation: CASTSGGQPYEQYF.